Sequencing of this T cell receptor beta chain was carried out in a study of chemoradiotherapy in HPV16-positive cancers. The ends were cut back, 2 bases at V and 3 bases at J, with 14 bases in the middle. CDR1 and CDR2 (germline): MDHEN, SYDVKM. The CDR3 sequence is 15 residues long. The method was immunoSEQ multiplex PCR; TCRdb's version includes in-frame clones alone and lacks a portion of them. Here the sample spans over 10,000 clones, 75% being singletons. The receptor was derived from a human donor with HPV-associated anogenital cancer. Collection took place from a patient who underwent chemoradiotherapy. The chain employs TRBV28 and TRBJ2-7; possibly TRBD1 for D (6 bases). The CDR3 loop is CASSLGGQGIYEQYF. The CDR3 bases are TGTGCCAGCAGTTTAGGGGGCCAGGGGATCTACGAGCAGTACTTC.